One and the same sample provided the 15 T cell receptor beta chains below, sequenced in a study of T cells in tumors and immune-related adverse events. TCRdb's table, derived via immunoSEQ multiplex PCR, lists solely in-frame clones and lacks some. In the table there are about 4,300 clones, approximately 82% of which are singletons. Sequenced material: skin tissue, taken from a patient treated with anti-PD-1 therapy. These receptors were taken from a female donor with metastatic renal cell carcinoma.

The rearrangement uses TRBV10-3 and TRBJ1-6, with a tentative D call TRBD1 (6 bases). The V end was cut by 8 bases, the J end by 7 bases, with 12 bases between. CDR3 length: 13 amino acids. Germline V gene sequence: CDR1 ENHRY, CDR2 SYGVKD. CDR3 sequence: CAIGADRNSPLHF. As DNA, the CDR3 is TGTGCCATCGGGGCTGACAGGAATTCACCCCTCCACTTT.

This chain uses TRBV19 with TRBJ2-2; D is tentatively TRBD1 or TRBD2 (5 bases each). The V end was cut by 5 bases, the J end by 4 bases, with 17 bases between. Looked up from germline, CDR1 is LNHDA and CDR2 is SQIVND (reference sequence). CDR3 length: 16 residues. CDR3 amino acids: CASSYPWGSFTGELFF. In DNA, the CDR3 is TGTGCCAGTAGTTATCCGTGGGGGTCGTTCACCGGGGAGCTGTTTTTT.

CDR3 amino acids: CASSHRLAGTYEQYF. In DNA, the CDR3 is TGTGCCAGCAGCCACCGACTAGCGGGAACGTACGAGCAGTACTTC. This rearrangement joins TRBV7-9 to TRBJ2-7; 11 bases map to TRBD2. Per germline, CDR1 SEHNR and CDR2 FQNEAQ (reference sequence). CDR3 length: 15 amino acids. The V segment lost 5 bases and the J segment 4 bases; nucleotides outside the gene matches: 7.

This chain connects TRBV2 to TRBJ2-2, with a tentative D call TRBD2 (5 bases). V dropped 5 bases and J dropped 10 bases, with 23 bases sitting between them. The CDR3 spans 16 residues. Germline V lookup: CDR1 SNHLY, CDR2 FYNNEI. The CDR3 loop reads CASSKDRGFSPVELFF. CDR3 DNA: TGTGCCAGCAGTAAGGACCGGGGTTTCTCCCCGGTGGAGCTGTTTTTT.

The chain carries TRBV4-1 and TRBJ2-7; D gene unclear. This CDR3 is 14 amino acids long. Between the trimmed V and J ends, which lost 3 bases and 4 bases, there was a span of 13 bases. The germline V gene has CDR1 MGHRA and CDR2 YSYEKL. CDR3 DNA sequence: TGCGCCAGCAGCCAGGGCGGTCATAGGTACGAGCAGTACTTC. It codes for CASSQGGHRYEQYF.

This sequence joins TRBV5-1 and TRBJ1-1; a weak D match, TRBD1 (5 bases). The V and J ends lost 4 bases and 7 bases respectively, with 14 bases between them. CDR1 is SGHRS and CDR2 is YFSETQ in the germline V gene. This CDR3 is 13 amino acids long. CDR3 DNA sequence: TGCGCCAGCAGCCCGGATGGGGGGGTTGAAGCTTTCTTT. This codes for CASSPDGGVEAFF. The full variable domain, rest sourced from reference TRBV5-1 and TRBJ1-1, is KAGVTQTPRYLIKTRGQQVTLSCSPISGHRSVSWYQQTPGQGLQFLFEYFSETQRNKGNFPGRFSGRQFSNSRSEMNVSTLELGDSALYLCASSPDGGVEAFFGQGTRLTVV.

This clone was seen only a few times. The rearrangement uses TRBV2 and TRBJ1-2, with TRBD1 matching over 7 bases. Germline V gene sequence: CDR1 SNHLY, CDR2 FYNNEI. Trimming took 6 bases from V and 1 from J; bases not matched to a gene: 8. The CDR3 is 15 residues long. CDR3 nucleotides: TGTGCCAGCAGCCAAACCGGGACAGATAACTATGGCTACACCTTC. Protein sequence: CASSQTGTDNYGYTF.

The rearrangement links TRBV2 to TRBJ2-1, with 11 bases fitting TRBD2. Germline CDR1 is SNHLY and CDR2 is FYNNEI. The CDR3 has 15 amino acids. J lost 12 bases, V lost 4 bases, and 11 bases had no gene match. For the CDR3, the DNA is TGTGCCAGCAGTGGCGGGACTAGCGGAGGGGGGCGGCAGTTCTTC. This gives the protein CASSGGTSGGGRQFF.

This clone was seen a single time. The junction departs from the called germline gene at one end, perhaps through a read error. In DNA form, the CDR3 reads TGTGCCAGCAGAAGAACAGGGGAAGCGACCGAGGAGCTGTTTTTT. As protein: CASRRTGEATEELFF. The rearrangement uses TRBV13 and TRBJ2-2; 7 bases agree with TRBD1. There are 15 residues in the CDR3. Germline V gene lookup returns CDR1 PRHDT and CDR2 FYEKMQ (reference sequence).

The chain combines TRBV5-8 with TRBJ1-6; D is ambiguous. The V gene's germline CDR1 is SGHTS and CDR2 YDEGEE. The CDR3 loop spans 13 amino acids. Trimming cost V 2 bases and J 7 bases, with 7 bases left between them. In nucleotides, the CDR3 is TGTGCCAGCAGCTTTTACGGCAATTCACCCCTCCACTTT. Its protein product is CASSFYGNSPLHF.

CDR3 loop: CASSLITGNEQFF. The CDR3 coding sequence is TGTGCCAGCAGCCTAATTACGGGGAATGAGCAGTTCTTC. J is TRBJ2-1 and V is TRBV7-2; D might be TRBD2 (5 bases). Germline V gene lookup returns CDR1 SGHTA and CDR2 FQGNSA. The CDR3 is made up of 13 amino acids. Deletions cut 5 bases from V and 7 bases from J, with 12 bases between.

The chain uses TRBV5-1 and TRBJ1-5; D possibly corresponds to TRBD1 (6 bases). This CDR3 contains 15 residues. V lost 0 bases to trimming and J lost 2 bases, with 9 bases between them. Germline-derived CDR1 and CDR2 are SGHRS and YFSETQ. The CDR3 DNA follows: TGCGCCAGCAGCTTGGCCGGACAGCGCAATCAGCCCCAGCATTTT. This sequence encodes CASSLAGQRNQPQHF.

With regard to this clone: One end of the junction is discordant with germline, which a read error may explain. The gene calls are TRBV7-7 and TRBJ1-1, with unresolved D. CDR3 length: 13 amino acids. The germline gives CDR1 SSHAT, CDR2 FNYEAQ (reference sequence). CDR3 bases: TGTGCCAGCAGCGTAGCCGAGAACACTGAAGCTTTCTTT. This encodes CASSVAENTEAFF.

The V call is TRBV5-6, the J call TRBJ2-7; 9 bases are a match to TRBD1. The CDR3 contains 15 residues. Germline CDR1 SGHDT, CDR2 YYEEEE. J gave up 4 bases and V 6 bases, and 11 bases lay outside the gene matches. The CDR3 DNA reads TGTGCCAGCAATGGTGGCAGGACAGGGGAATACGAGCAGTACTTC. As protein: CASNGGRTGEYEQYF.

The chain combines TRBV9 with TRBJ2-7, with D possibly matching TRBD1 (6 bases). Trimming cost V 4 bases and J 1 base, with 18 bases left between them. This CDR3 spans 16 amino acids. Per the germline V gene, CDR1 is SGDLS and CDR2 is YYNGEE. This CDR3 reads CASSSNRDAGSYEQYF. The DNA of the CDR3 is TGTGCCAGCAGCTCCAACAGGGACGCTGGTTCCTACGAGCAGTACTTC.